The 19 T cell receptor beta chains in this list originate from one sample, sequenced in a study of T cell responses to AZD1222 COVID-19 vaccine. The table came from immunoSEQ multiplex PCR; TCRdb's copy has only in-frame clones and leaves some out. The data show approximately 270,000 clones, with approximately 94% seen just once and around 0.6% held by the top ten. The sequenced sample was peripheral blood, obtained 28 days after the second AZD1222 dose. The receptors derive from an adult who received the AZD1222 COVID-19 vaccine.

CDR3 nucleotide sequence: TGTGCCAGCAGTGCAGGGGACGCGTCCTACGAGCAGTACTTC. This encodes CASSAGDASYEQYF. The chain carries TRBV2 and TRBJ2-7; D is perhaps TRBD1 (6 bases). This CDR3 region has 14 residues. Germline V lookup: CDR1 SNHLY, CDR2 FYNNEI. V lost 4 bases, J lost 1 base, and 11 bases lay in between.

The rearrangement links TRBV24-1 to TRBJ2-1; weak D call: TRBD2 (7 bases). Trimming took off 4 bases at V and 2 bases at J, with 14 bases between the two ends. The CDR3 contains 16 residues. Germline V gene sequence: CDR1 KGHDR, CDR2 SFDVKD. CDR3 protein: CATSDGEGVTYNEQFF. CDR3 bases: TGTGCCACCAGTGACGGGGAGGGGGTTACCTACAATGAGCAGTTCTTC.

Only a few counts were recorded for this clone. The V and J genes are TRBV10-3 and TRBJ2-7; D not resolved. Per the germline V gene, CDR1 is ENHRY and CDR2 is SYGVKD. The CDR3 spans 11 residues. Deletions cut 4 bases from V and 5 bases from J, with 6 bases between. The CDR3 nucleotides read TGTGCCATCAGTGGGAATAACGAGCAGTACTTC. It is translated as CAISGNNEQYF.

Comments on this clone: Other DNA sequences from this sample encode an identical CDR3 as well. The chain carries TRBV2 and TRBJ1-1; the D is unclear. The length of the CDR3 is 14 residues. Germline assignment: CDR1 SNHLY and CDR2 FYNNEI. The V and J ends lost 3 bases and 1 base respectively, with 9 bases between them. The CDR3 loop reads CASSDRGGNTEAFF. The CDR3 nucleotides read TGTGCCAGCAGTGATAGAGGTGGGAACACTGAAGCTTTCTTT.

The V call is TRBV2, the J call TRBJ2-1; possibly TRBD2 for D (5 bases). V lost 7 bases and J lost 0, with 13 bases in between. This CDR3 has 15 residues. Germline assignment: CDR1 SNHLY and CDR2 FYNNEI. Written as DNA, the CDR3 is TGTGCCAGCACCTGGACTGGATCCTCCTACAATGAGCAGTTCTTC. This sequence encodes CASTWTGSSYNEQFF.

This chain links TRBV29-1 with TRBJ2-3, with 9 bases fitting TRBD1. CDR3 size: 14 residues. Per germline, CDR1 SQVTM and CDR2 ANQGSEA. The V segment lost 6 bases and the J segment 2 bases; nucleotides outside the gene matches: 6. This chain's CDR3 is CSVADRGPTDTQYF. DNA for the CDR3: TGCAGCGTGGCGGACAGGGGCCCCACAGATACGCAGTATTTT.

CDR3 in amino acids: CASSAGQGGTEAFF. The CDR3 DNA is TGCGCCAGCAGCGCAGGACAGGGGGGGACTGAAGCTTTCTTT. V usage is TRBV4-3 and J usage is TRBJ1-1, with 10 bases identical to TRBD1. V gave up 5 bases and J gave up 5 bases; unmatched junction bases: 5. The CDR3 length is 14 residues. Germline CDR1 and CDR2: LGHNA and YSLEER.

This clone was counted once. The gene calls are TRBV7-2 and TRBJ1-2; possibly TRBD1 for D (6 bases). The V gene's germline CDR1 is SGHTA and CDR2 FQGNSA. The CDR3 loop spans 12 amino acids. Trimming took 8 bases from V and 3 from J, leaving 10 bases between them. This CDR3 is CASDRQDYGYTF. The CDR3 DNA is TGTGCCAGCGACAGGCAGGACTATGGCTACACCTTC. Full variable domain (rest looked up from reference TRBV7-2 and TRBJ1-2): GAGVSQSPSNKVTEKGKDVELRCDPISGHTALYWYRQSLGQGLEFLIYFQGNSAPDKSGLPSDRFSAERTGGSVSTLTIQRTQQEDSAVYLCASDRQDYGYTFGSGTRLTVV.

This rearrangement joins TRBV6-2 or TRBV6-3 to TRBJ2-7; D unclear. The V gene lost 4 bases and the J gene lost 2 bases, with 15 bases spanning the gap. The CDR3 spans 15 residues. Per germline, CDR1 MNHEY and CDR2 SVGEGT. This CDR3 reads CASSSPWTVAYEQYF. The CDR3 DNA follows: TGTGCCAGCAGTTCACCTTGGACGGTGGCCTACGAGCAGTACTTC.

The rearrangement uses TRBV9 and TRBJ2-3, with 11 bases that match TRBD2. Trimming at V came to 3 bases and at J to 0 bases, leaving 6 bases not matched to a gene. This CDR3 comprises 17 residues. Germline-derived CDR1 and CDR2 are SGDLS and YYNGEE. CDR3 sequence (DNA): TGTGCCAGCAGCGATCTAGCGGGGGGTTCGAGCACAGATACGCAGTATTTT. Translated: CASSDLAGGSSTDTQYF.

The genes are TRBV19 and TRBJ2-7, with D maybe TRBD2 (5 bases). This CDR3 comprises 14 residues. CDR1 and CDR2 (germline): LNHDA, SQIVND (reference sequence). V was pared by 5 bases and J by 0 bases, with 11 bases between. In DNA, the CDR3 is TGTGCCAGTAGTCCTAGACTAATCTCCTACGAGCAGTACTTC. It translates to CASSPRLISYEQYF.

The chain joins TRBV4-1 to TRBJ2-7, with D possibly matching TRBD2 (6 bases). V lost 5 bases, J lost 7 bases, and 21 bases lay in between. There are 15 residues in the CDR3. CDR1 MGHRA and CDR2 YSYEKL come from the germline V gene. The CDR3, as DNA: TGCGCCAGCAGCTGGTTACCGGAGGAGGGGCAAGAGCAGTACTTC. This encodes CASSWLPEEGQEQYF.

This clone is a singleton in its sample. The V and J genes are TRBV6-5 and TRBJ1-1; the D gene is possibly TRBD1 (6 bases). In germline, CDR1 is MNHEY, CDR2 SVGAGI. V was pared by 2 bases and J by 1 base, with 11 bases between. This CDR3 contains 15 residues. The CDR3 DNA follows: TGTGCCAGCAGTTACGGGGGACAAACGAACACTGAAGCTTTCTTT. This gives the protein CASSYGGQTNTEAFF.

The J gene is TRBJ2-1, the V gene TRBV23-1; D possibly uses TRBD1 or TRBD2 (5 bases each). TRBV23-1 is treated as an ORF (open reading frame) with a function not yet certain. Between the trimmed V and J ends, which lost 0 bases and 7 bases, there was a span of 16 bases. The CDR3 extends over 16 amino acids. The CDR3 sequence is CASSQSGRGPGNEQFF. The CDR3 nucleotides are TGCGCCAGCAGTCAATCTGGGCGAGGGCCAGGGAATGAGCAGTTCTTC.

This clone was counted only a few times. The chain uses TRBV28 and TRBJ1-2; D is possibly TRBD1 (6 bases). Germline lookup yields CDR1 MDHEN and CDR2 SYDVKM. The CDR3 sequence is 14 residues long. V lost 6 bases to trimming and J lost 4 bases, with 15 bases between them. CDR3 bases: TGTGCCAGCAGAACCGGGACACTCACCTATGGCTACACCTTC. Translation: CASRTGTLTYGYTF.

The genes are TRBV7-9 and TRBJ1-5, with TRBD1 as a possible D gene (5 bases). With 1 base removed from V and 2 bases from J, the gap between germline ends came to 9 bases. Germline V gene lookup returns CDR1 SEHNR and CDR2 FQNEAQ (reference sequence). This CDR3 has 15 amino acids. The CDR3 spells CASSLGEGRNQPQHF. The CDR3 DNA follows: TGTGCCAGCAGCTTAGGAGAGGGACGCAATCAGCCCCAGCATTTT.

The V call is TRBV27, the J call TRBJ1-2, with D hard to call. The CDR3 covers 11 residues. V lost 6 bases and J 2 bases, leaving 4 bases between the germline ends. Germline CDR1 reads MNHEY; CDR2 reads SMNVEV (reference sequence). CDR3 amino acids: CASSPNYGYTF. The DNA for the CDR3 is TGTGCCAGCAGCCCCAACTATGGCTACACCTTC.

The chain is built from TRBV11-2 and TRBJ2-1; no firm D call. Germline assignment: CDR1 SGHAT and CDR2 FQNNGV. CDR3 size: 14 residues. Trimming cost V 1 base and J 2 bases, with 6 bases left between them. This CDR3 reads CASSLARAYNEQFF. The CDR3 DNA sequence: TGTGCCAGCAGCTTAGCTCGAGCCTACAATGAGCAGTTCTTC.

CDR3 in amino acids: CASSLRLAGDPDTQYF. The CDR3 region has the DNA TGTGCCAGCAGCCTCCGACTAGCGGGGGATCCAGATACGCAGTATTTT. The chain recombines TRBV9 with TRBJ2-3, with 12 bases identical to TRBD2. Germline V lookup: CDR1 SGDLS, CDR2 YYNGEE. V was clipped by 4 bases and J by 4 bases; unmatched bases: 7. The CDR3 has 16 residues.